The entry below gives a single T cell receptor beta chain sequence along with its context. Its target is not known. This sample is drawn from a study of T cells after posttransplantation cyclophosphamide. Overall study findings and caveats: Later post-transplant blood repertoires were often dominated by donor CD8+ memory clones. Tissue-infiltrating T cells from skin or gut overlapped little with blood T cells.

TCRdb's copy holds only in-frame clones and misses some; the assay was immunoSEQ multiplex PCR. The sample carries fewer than 55,000 clones, under 95% recorded once. This related bone marrow graft donor gave peripheral blood on the day of marrow donation. Germline lookup yields CDR1 ENHRY and CDR2 SYGVKD. CDR3 length: 18 residues. Trimming at V came to 2 bases and at J to 5 bases, leaving 11 bases not matched to a gene. The chain has TRBV10-3 and TRBJ2-3, with 12 positions matching TRBD2. Sequenced input: PBMCs. The TCR comes from a woman aged 30 to 39 in good health and a related stem cell transplant donor. The CDR3, as DNA: TGTGCCATCAGTGAGCTACTAGCGGGGGGCCCCCCTGAAGATACGCAGTATTTT. Protein product: CAISELLAGGPPEDTQYF.